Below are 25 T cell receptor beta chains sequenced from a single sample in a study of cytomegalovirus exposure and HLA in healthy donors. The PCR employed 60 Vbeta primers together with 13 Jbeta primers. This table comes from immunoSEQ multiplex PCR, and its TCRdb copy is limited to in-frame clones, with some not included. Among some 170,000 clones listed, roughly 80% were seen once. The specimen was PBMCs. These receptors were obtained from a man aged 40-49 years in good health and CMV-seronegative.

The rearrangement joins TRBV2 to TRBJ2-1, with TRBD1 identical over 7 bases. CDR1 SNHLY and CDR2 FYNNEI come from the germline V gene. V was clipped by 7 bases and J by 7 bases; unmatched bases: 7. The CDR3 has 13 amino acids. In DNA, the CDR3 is TGTGCCAGCAACGAGGGGGCCTTAAATGAGCAGTTCTTC. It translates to CASNEGALNEQFF.

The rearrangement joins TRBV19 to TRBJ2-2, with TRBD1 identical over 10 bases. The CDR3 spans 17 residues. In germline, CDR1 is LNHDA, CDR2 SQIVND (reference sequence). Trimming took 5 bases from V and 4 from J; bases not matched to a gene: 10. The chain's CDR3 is CASSGSGTGVFTGELFF. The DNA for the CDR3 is TGTGCCAGTAGTGGGTCCGGGACAGGGGTCTTCACCGGGGAGCTGTTTTTT.

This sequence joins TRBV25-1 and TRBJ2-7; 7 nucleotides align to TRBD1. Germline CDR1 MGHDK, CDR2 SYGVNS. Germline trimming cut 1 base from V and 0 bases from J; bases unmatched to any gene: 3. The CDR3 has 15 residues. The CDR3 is CASSESDRSSYEQYF. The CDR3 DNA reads TGTGCCAGCAGTGAATCGGACAGGTCCTCCTACGAGCAGTACTTC.

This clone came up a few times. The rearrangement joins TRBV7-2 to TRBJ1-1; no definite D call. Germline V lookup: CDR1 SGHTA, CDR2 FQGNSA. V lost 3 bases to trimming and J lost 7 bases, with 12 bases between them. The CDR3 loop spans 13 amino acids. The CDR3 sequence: CASSFVGGGEAFF. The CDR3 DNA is TGTGCCAGCAGCTTTGTGGGAGGAGGTGAAGCTTTCTTT.

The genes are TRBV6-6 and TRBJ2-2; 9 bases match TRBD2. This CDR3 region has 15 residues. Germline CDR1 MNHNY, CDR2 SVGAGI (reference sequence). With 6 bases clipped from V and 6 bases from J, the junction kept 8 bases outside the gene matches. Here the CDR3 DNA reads TGTGCCAGCAGAGTCAGCGGGGGGTCGGCCGGGGAGCTGTTTTTT. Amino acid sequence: CASRVSGGSAGELFF.

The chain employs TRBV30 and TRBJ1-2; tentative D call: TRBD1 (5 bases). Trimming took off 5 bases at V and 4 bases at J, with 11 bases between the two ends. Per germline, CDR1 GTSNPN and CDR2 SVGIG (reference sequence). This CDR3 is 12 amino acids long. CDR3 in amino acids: CAWAEDTYGYTF. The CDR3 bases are TGTGCCTGGGCCGAGGACACCTATGGCTACACCTTC.

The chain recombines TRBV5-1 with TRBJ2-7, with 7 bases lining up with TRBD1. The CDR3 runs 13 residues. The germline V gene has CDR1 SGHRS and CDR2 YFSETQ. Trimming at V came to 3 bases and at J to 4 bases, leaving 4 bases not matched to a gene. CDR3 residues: CASSSTGEYEQYF. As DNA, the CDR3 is TGCGCCAGCAGCTCCACAGGGGAATACGAGCAGTACTTC.

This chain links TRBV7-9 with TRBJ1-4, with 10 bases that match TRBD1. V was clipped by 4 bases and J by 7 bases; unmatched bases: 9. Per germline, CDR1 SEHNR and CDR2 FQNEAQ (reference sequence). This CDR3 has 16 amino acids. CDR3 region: CASSSPLGQGSEKLFF. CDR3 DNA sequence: TGTGCCAGCAGCTCCCCTTTGGGACAGGGGAGTGAAAAACTGTTTTTT.

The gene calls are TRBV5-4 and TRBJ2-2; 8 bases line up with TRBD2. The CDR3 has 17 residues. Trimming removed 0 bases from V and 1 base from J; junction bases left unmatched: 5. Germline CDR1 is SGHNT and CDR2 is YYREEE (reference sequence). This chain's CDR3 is CASSLGGGFLNTGELFF. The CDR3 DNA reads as TGTGCCAGCAGCTTGGGCGGGGGGTTTTTGAACACCGGGGAGCTGTTTTTT.

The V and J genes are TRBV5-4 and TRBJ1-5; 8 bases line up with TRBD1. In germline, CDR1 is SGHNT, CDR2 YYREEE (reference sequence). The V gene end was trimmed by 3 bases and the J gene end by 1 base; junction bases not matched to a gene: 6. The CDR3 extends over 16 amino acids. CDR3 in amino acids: CASSSGGGGSNQPQHF. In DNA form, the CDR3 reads TGTGCCAGCAGCTCAGGGGGCGGAGGGAGCAATCAGCCCCAGCATTTT.

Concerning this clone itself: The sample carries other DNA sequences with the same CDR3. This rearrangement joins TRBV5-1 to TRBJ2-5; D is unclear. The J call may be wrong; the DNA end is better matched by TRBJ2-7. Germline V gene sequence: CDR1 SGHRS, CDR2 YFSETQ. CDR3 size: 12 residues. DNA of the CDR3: TGCGCCAGCAGCTTGGATTATTACGAGCAGTACTTC. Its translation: CASSLDYYEQYF.

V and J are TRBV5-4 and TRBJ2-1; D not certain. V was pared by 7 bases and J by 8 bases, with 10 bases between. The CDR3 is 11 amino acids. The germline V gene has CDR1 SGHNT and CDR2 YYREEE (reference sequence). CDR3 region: CASAAPYEQFF. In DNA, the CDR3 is TGTGCCAGCGCGGCGCCTTATGAGCAGTTCTTC.

The CDR3 nucleotides are TGTGCCAGCAGCTTGTTGAATCGGTTTTACAATGAGCAGTTCTTC. Encoded protein: CASSLLNRFYNEQFF. This chain joins TRBV5-5 and TRBJ2-1; D is unclear. Germline-derived CDR1 and CDR2 are SGHKS and YYEKEE (reference sequence). The length of the CDR3 is 15 residues. V was cut by 1 base and J by 4 bases, with 12 bases left in between.

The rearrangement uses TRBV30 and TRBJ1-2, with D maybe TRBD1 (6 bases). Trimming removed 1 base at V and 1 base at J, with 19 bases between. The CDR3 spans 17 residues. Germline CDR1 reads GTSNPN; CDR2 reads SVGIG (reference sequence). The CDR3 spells CAWSGVWGRDFNYGYTF. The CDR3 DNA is TGTGCCTGGAGTGGGGTCTGGGGGCGAGACTTTAACTATGGCTACACCTTC.

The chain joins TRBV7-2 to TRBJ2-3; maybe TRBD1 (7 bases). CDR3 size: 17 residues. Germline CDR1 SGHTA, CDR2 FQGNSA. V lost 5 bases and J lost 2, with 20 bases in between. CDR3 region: CASSPVRTGGTTDTQYF. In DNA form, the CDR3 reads TGTGCCAGCAGCCCCGTTAGGACAGGAGGGACCACAGATACGCAGTATTTT. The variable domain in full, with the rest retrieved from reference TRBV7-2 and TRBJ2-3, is GAGVSQSPSNKVTEKGKDVELRCDPISGHTALYWYRQSLGQGLEFLIYFQGNSAPDKSGLPSDRFSAERTGGSVSTLTIQRTQQEDSAVYLCASSPVRTGGTTDTQYFGPGTRLTVL.

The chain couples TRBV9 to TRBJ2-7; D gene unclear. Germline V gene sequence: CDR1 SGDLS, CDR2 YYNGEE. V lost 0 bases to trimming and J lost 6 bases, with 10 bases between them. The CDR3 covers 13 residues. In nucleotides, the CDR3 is TGTGCCAGCAGCGTAGACTTTCTCGCCGAGCAGTACTTC. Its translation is CASSVDFLAEQYF.

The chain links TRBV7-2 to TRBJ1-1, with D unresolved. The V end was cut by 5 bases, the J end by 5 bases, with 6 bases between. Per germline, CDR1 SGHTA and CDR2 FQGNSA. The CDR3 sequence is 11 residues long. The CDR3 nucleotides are TGTGCCAGCAGCCTTAATACTGAAGCTTTCTTT. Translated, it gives CASSLNTEAFF.

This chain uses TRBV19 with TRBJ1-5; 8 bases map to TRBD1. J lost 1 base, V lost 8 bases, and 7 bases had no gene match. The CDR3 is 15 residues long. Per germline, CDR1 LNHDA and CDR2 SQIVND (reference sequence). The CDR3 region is CASCNRGGSNQPQHF. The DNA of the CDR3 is TGTGCCAGTTGCAACAGGGGGGGAAGCAATCAGCCCCAGCATTTT. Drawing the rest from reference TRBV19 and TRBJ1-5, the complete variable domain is DGGITQSPKYLFRKEGQNVTLSCEQNLNHDAMYWYRQDPGQGLRLIYYSQIVNDFQKGDIAEGYSVSREKKESFPLTVTSAQKNPTAFYLCASCNRGGSNQPQHFGDGTRLSIL.

CDR3 in DNA: TGTGCCAGCAGCTTAGTGCCGGCGGAGGAGCTGTTTTTT. Its translation is CASSLVPAEELFF. The chain joins TRBV11-2 to TRBJ2-2; D unclear. V shed 1 base and J shed 10 bases, with 10 bases lying between them. The CDR3 loop spans 13 amino acids. Germline CDR1 is SGHAT and CDR2 is FQNNGV.

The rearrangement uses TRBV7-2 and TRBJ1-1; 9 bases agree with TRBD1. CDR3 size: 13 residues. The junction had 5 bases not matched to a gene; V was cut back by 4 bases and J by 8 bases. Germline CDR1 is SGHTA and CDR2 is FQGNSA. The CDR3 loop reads CASSSGTGKEAFF. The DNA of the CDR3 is TGTGCCAGCAGCTCCGGGACAGGGAAAGAAGCTTTCTTT.

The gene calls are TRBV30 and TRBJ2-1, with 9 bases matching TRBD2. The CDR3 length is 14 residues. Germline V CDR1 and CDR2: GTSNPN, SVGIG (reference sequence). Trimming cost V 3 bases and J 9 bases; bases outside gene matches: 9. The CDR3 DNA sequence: TGTGCCTGGAGCCCTAGCGGGGTTCGGGGTGAGCAGTTCTTC. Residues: CAWSPSGVRGEQFF.

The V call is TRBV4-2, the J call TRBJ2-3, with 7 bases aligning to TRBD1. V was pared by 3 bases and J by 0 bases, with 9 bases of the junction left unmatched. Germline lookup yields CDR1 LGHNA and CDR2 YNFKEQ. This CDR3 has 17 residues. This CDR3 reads CASSQGNRGRSTDTQYF. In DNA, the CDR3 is TGTGCCAGCAGCCAGGGGAACAGGGGCCGGAGCACAGATACGCAGTATTTT.

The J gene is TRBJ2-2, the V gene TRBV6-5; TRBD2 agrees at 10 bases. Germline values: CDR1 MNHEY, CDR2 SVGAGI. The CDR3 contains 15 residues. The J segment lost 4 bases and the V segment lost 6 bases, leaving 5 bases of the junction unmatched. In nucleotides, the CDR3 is TGTGCCAGCAGCCGGACTAGCGGATTCACCGGGGAGCTGTTTTTT. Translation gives CASSRTSGFTGELFF.

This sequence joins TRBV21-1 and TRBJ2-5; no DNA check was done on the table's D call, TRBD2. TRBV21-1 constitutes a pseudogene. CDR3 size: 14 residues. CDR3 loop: CASSIGTSFQTQYF. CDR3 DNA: TGTGCCAGCAGCATAGGCACTAGTTTCCAGACCCAGTACTTC.

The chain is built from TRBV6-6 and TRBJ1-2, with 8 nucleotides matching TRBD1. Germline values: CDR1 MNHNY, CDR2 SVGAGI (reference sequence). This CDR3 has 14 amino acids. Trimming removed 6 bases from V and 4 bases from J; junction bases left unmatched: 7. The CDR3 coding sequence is TGTGCCAGCAGATACGGACAGGGACTCTATGGCTACACCTTC. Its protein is CASRYGQGLYGYTF.